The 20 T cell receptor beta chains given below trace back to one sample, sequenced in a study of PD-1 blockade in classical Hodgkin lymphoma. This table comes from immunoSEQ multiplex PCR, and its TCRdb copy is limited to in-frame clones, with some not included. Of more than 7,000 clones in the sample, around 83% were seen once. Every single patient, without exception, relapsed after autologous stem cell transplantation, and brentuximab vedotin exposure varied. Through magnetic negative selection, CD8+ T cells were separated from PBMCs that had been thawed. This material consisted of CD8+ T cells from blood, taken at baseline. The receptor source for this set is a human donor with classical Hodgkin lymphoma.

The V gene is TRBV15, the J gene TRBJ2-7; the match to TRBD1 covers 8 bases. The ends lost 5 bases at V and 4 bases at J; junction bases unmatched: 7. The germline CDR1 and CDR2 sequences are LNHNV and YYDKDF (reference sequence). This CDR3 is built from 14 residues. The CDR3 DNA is TGTGCCACCAGCTCTTACGGACAGGGTTACGAGCAGTACTTC. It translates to CATSSYGQGYEQYF.

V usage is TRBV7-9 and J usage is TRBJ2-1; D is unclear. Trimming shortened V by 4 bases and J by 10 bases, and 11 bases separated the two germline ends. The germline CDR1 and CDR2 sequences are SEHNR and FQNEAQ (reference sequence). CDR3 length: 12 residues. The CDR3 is CASSSSSFEQFF. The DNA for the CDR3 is TGTGCCAGCAGCTCTTCGAGTTTCGAGCAGTTCTTC. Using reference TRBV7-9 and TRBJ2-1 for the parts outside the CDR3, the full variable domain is DTGVSQNPRHKITKRGQNVTFRCDPISEHNRLYWYRQTLGQGPEFLTYFQNEAQLEKSRLLSDRFSAERPKGSFSTLEIQRTEQGDSAMYLCASSSSSFEQFFGPGTRLTVL.

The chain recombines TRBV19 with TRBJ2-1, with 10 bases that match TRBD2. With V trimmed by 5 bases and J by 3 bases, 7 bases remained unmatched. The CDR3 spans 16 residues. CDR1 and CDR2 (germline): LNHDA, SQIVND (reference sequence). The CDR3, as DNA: TGTGCCAGTAGTCCCCAGCGGGGGGGAATCTACAATGAGCAGTTCTTC. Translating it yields CASSPQRGGIYNEQFF.

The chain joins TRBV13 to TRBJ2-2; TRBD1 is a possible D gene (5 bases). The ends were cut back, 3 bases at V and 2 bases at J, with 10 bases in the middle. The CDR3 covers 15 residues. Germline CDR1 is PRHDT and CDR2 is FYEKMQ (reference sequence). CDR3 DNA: TGTGCCAGCAGCTTTGCCAGGGCTAACACCGGGGAGCTGTTTTTT. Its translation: CASSFARANTGELFF.

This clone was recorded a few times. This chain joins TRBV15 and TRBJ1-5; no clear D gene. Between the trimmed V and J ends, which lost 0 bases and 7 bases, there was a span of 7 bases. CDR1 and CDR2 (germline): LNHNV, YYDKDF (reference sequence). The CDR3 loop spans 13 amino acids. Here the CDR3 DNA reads TGTGCCACCAGCAGAGAAACACTCCAGCCCCAGCATTTT. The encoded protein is CATSRETLQPQHF.

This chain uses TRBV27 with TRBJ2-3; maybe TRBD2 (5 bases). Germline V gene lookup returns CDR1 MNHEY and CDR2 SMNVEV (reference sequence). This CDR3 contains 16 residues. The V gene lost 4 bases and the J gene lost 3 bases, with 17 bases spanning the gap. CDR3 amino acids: CASSCRESPGTDTQYF. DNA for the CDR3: TGTGCCAGCAGTTGTAGGGAGAGCCCGGGGACAGATACGCAGTATTTT.

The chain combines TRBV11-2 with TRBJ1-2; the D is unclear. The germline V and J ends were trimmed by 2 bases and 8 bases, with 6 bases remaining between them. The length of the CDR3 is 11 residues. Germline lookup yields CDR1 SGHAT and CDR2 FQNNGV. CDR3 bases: TGTGCCAGCAGCTTAAACAGCGGCTACACCTTC. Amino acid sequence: CASSLNSGYTF.

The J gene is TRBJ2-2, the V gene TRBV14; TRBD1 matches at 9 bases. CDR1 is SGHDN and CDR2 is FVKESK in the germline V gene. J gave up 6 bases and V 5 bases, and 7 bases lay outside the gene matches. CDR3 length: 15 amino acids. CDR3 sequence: CASSARDRVAGELFF. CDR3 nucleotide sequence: TGTGCCAGCAGCGCCCGGGACAGGGTGGCCGGGGAGCTGTTTTTT.

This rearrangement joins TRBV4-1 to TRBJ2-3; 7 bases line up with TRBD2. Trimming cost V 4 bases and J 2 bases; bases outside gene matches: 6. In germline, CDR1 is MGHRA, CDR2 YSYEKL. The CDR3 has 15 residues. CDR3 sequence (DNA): TGCGCCAGCAGCCCTAGCGGAGGGTCCACAGATACGCAGTATTTT. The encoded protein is CASSPSGGSTDTQYF.

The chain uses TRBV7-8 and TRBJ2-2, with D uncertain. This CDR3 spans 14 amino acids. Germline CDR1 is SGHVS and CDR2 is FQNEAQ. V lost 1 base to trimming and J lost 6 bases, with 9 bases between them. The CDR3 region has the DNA TGTGCCAGCAGCTTAGTTCTGGGTCCCGGGGAGCTGTTTTTT. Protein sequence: CASSLVLGPGELFF. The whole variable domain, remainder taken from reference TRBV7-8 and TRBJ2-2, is GAGVSQSPRYKVAKRGQDVALRCDPISGHVSLFWYQQALGQGPEFLTYFQNEAQLDKSGLPSDRFFAERPEGSVSTLKIQRTQQEDSAVYLCASSLVLGPGELFFGEGSRLTVL.

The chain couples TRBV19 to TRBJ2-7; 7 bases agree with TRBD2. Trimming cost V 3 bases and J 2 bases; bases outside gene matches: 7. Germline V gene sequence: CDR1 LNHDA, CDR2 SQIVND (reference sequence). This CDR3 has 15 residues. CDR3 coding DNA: TGTGCCAGTAGTATGGCCACGGGACTACCCTACGAGCAGTACTTC. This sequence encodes CASSMATGLPYEQYF.

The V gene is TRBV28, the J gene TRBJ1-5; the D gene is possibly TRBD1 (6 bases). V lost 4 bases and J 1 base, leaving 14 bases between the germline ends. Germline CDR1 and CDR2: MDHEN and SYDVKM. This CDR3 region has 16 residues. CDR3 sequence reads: CASSSIYRDSNQPQHF. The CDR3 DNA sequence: TGTGCCAGCAGTTCGATCTACAGGGACAGCAATCAGCCCCAGCATTTT.

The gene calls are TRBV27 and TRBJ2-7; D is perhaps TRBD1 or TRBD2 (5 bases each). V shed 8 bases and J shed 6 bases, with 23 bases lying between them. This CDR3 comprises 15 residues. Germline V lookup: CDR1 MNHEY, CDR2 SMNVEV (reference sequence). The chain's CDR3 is CASRIGPLGTGEQYF. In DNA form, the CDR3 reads TGTGCCAGCCGAATAGGCCCCCTCGGGACGGGCGAGCAGTACTTC.

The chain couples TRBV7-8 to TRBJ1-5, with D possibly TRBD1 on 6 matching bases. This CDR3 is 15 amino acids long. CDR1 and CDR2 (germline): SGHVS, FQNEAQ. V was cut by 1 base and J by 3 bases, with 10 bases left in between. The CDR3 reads CASSLGRGYNQPQHF. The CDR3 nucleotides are TGTGCCAGCAGCTTAGGAAGGGGGTACAATCAGCCCCAGCATTTT.

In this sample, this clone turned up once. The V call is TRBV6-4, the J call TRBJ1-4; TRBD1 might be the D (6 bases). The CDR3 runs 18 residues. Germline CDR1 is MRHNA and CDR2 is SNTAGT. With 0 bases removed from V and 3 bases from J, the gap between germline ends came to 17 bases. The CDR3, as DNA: TGTGCCAGCAGTGACTCACGATTACAGGGTGAGGCTAATGAAAAACTGTTTTTT. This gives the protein CASSDSRLQGEANEKLFF.

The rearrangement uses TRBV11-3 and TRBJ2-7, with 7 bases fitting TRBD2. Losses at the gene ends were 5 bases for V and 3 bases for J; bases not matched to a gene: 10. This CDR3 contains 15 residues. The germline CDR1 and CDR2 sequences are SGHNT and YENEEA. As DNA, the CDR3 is TGTGCCAGCAGCCCCCCCGGGGGGACGTACTACGAGCAGTACTTC. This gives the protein CASSPPGGTYYEQYF.

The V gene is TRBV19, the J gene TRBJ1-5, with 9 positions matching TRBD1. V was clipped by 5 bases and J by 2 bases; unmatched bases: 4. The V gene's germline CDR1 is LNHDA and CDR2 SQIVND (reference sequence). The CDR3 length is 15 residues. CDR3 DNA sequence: TGTGCCAGTAGTTGGACAGGGGTGGGCAATCAGCCCCAGCATTTT. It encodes CASSWTGVGNQPQHF.

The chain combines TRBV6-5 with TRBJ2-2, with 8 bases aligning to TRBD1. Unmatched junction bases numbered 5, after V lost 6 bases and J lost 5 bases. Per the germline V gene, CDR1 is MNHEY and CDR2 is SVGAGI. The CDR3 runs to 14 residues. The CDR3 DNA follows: TGTGCCAGCAGCACAAGACAGGGGACCGGGGAGCTGTTTTTT. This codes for CASSTRQGTGELFF.

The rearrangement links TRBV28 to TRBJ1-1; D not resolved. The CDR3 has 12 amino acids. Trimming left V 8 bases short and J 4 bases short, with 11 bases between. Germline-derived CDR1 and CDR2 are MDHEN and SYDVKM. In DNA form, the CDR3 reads TGTGCCAGCGCTCCAGTAGGCACTGAAGCTTTCTTT. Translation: CASAPVGTEAFF.

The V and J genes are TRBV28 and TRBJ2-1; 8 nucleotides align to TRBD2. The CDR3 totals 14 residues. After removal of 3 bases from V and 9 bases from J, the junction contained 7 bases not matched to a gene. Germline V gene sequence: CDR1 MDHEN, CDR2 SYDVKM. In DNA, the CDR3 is TGTGCCAGCAGTTTTAGCACTAGCGGTTGTGAGCAGTTCTTC. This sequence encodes CASSFSTSGCEQFF. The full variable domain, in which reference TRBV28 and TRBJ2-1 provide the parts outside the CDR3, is DVKVTQSSRYLVKRTGEKVFLECVQDMDHENMFWYRQDPGLGLRLIYFSYDVKMKEKGDIPEGYSVSREKKERFSLILESASTNQTSMYLCASSFSTSGCEQFFGPGTRLTVL.